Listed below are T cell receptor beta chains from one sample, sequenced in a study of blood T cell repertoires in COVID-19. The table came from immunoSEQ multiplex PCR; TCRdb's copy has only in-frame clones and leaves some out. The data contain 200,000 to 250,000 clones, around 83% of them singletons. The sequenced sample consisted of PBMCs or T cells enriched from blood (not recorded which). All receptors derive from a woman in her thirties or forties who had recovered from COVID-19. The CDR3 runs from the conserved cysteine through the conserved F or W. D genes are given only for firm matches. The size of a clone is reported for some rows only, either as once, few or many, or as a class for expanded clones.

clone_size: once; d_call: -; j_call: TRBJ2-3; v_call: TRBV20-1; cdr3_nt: TGCAGTTCAGTCCCCACAGATACGCAGTATTTT; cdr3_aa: CSSVPTDTQYF
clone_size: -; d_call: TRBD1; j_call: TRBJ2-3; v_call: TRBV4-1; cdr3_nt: TGCGCCAGCAGCCGATCGGGACAGGGAAGGGGCACAGATACGCAGTATTTT; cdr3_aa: CASSRSGQGRGTDTQYF
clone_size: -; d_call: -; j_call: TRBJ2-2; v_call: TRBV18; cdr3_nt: TGTGCCAGCTCACCAGGACCGGGGTTGGTCGGGGAGCTGTTTTTT; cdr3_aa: CASSPGPGLVGELFF
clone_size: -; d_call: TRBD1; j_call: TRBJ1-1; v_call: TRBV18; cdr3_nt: TGTGCCAGCTCACCGGGGAAGACAGGGGTCACTGAAGCTTTCTTT; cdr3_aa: CASSPGKTGVTEAFF
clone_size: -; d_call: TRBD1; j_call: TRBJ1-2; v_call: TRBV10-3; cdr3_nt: TGTGCCATCAGGCTACGACGGGACAGGAAAGAGAACTATGGCTACACCTTC; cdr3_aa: CAIRLRRDRKENYGYTF
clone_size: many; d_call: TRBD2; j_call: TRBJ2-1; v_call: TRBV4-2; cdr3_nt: TGTGCCAGCAGCCAAGATAGGACAGCGGGAGGATCTAGGCAGTTCTTC; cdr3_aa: CASSQDRTAGGSRQFF
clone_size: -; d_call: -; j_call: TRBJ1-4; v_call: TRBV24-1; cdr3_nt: TGTGCCACCAGTGATTTGCCCGGGGTCGTCGGTGAAAAACTGTTTTTT; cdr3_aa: CATSDLPGVVGEKLFF
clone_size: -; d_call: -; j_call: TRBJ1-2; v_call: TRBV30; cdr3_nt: TGTGCCTGGAGTGACGAGAGCGGCGGGGGCTACACCTTC; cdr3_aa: CAWSDESGGGYTF
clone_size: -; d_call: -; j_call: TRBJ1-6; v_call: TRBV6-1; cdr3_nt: TGTGCCAGCGCCCTCGAAGACTCCCGACCACCCCTCCACTTT; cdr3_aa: CASALEDSRPPLHF
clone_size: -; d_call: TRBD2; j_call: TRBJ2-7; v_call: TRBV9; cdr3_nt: TGTGCCAGCAGCCATTCCGAGCGGGAGGGCCGGGACGAGCAGTACTTC; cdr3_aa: CASSHSEREGRDEQYF
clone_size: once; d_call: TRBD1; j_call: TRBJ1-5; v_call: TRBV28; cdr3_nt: TGTGCCAGCAGTCCGCGGACAGGGGGCAGGCAGCCCCAGCATTTT; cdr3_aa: CASSPRTGGRQPQHF
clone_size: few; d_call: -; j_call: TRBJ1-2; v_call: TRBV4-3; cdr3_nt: TGCGCCAGCAGCCAAGAGCAGGGCCCCAACTATGGCTACACCTTC; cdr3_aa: CASSQEQGPNYGYTF
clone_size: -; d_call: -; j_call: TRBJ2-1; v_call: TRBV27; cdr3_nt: TGTGCCAGCAGTCCGCCGAGGGTGTTTAGTGGTGCCGCCAATGAGCAGTTCTTC; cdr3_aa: CASSPPRVFSGAANEQFF
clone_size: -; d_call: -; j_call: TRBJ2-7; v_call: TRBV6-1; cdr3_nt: TGTGCCAGCAGTGAAGGACAGGACGCTGTCGACGAGCAGTACTTC; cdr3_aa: CASSEGQDAVDEQYF
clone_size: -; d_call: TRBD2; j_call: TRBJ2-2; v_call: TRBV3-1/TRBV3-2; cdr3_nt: TGTGCCAGCAGCCTCGGACTAGCGGGAGGGCGGGGCACCGGGGAGCTGTTTTTT; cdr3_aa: CASSLGLAGGRGTGELFF
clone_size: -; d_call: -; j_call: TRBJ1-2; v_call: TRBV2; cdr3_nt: TGTGCCAGCAGTGAAGGACGGGACTATGGCTACACCTTC; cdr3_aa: CASSEGRDYGYTF
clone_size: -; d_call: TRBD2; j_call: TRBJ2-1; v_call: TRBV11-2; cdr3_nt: TGTGCCAGCAGCTTCCGTGGTAGGACTAGCTGGGATGAGCAGTTCTTC; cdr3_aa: CASSFRGRTSWDEQFF
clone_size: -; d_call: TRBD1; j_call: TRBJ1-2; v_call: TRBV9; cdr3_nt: TGTGCCAGCAGCGATCGACAGGGGTACTATGGCTACACCTTC; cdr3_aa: CASSDRQGYYGYTF
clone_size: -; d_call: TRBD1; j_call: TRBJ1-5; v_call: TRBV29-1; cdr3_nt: TGCAGCGTTGGACAGGGCAGACAGCCCCAGCATTTT; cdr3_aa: CSVGQGRQPQHF
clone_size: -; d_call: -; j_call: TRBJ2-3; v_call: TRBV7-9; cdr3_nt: TGTGCCAGCAGCTTAATTAGGGACTTCGACAGGGACTGGACAGATACGCAGTATTTT; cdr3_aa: CASSLIRDFDRDWTDTQYF
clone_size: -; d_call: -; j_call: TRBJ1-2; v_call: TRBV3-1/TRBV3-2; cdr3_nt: TGTGCCAGCAGCCAAGGCCCAGGGGTTCGCTATGGCTACACCTTC; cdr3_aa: CASSQGPGVRYGYTF
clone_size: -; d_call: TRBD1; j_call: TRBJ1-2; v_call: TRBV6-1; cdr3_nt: TGTGCCAGCAGTGAATCAGGGGGAGGAGGCTACACCTTC; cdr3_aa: CASSESGGGGYTF
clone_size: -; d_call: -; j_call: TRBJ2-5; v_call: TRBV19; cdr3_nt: TGTGCCAGTAGTCAGCAAGAGACCCAGTACTTC; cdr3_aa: CASSQQETQYF
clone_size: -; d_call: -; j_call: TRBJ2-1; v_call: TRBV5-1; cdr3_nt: TGCGCCAGCAGCGTTGACAGGAACAATGAGCAGTTCTTC; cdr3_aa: CASSVDRNNEQFF
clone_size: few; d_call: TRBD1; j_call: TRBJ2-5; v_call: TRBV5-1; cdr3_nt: TGCGCCAGCAGTGACAGGGCAGAGACCCAGTACTTC; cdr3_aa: CASSDRAETQYF
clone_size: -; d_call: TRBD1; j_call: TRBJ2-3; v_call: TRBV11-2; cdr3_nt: TGTGCCAGCAGCTATGGGACAGGGGGAGATACGCAGTATTTT; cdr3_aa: CASSYGTGGDTQYF
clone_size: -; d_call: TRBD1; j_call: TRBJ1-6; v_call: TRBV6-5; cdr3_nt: TGTGCCAGCAGTCGACAGGGACAGTCTAATTCACCCCTCCACTTT; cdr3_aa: CASSRQGQSNSPLHF
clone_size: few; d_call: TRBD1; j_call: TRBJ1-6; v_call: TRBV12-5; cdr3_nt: TGTGCTAGTGGTGTGGGGACAGATAATTCACCCCTCCACTTT; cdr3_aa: CASGVGTDNSPLHF
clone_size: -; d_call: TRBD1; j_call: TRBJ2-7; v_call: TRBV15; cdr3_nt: TGTGCCACCAGCAGGCGGACAGGGGATTACGAGCAGTACTTC; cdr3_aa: CATSRRTGDYEQYF
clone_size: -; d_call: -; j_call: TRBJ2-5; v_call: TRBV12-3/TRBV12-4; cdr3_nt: TGTGCCAGCAGCCCACAGGGTACGGAGACCCAGTACTTC; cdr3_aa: CASSPQGTETQYF
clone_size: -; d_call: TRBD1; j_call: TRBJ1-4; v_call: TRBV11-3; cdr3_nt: TGTGCCAGCAGCCCGACAGGGACAACTAATGAAAAACTGTTTTTT; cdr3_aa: CASSPTGTTNEKLFF
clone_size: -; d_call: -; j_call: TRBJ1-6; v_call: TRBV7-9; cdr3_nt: TGTGCCAGCAGCTTACAGGGGCGGAATTCACCCCTCCACTTT; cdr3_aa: CASSLQGRNSPLHF